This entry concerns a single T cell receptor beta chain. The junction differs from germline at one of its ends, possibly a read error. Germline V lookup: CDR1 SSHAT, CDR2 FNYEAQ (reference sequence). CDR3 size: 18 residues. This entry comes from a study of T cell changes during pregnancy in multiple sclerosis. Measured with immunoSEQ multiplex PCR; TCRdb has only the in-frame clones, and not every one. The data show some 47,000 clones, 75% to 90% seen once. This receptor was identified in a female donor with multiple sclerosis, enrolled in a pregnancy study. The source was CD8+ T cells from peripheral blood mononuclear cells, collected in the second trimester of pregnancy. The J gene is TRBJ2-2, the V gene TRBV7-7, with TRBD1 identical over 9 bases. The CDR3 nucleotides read TGTGCTAGCAGCTCGTACGCCCTGCCCGGGACAGGGACCGGGGAGCTGTTTTTT. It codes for CASSSYALPGTGTGELFF.